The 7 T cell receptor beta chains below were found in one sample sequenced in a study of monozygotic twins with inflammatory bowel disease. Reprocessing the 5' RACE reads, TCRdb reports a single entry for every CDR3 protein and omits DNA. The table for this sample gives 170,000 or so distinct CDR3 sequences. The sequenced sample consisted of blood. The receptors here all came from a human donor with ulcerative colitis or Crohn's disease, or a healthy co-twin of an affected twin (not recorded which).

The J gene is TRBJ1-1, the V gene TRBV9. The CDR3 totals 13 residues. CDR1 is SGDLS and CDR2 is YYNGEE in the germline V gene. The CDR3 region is CASSVVLNTEAFF.

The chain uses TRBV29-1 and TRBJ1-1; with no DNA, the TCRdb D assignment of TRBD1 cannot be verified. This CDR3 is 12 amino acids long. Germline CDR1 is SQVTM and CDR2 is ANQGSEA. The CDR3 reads CSSHRGGTEAFF.

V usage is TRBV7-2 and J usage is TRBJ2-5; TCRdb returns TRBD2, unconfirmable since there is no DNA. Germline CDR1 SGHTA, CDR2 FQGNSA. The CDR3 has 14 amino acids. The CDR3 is CASKRDAGQETQYF.

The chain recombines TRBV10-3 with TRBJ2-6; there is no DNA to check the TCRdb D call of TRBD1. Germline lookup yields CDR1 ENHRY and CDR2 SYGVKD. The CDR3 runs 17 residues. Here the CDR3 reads CAISGGGTRPGANVLTF.

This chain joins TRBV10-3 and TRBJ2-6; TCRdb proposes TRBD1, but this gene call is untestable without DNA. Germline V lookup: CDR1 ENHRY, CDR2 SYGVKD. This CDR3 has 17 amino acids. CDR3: CAISPSIQGTGANVLTF.

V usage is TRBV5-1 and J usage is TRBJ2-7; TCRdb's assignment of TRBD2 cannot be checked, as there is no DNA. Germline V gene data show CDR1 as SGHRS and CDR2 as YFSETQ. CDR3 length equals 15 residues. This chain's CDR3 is CASSVTSGASYEQYF.

CDR3 amino acids: CASSQVSGGGEQYF. J is TRBJ2-7 and V is TRBV14; the TRBD1 assignment by TCRdb is unverifiable without DNA. The CDR3 contains 14 residues. Germline CDR1 reads SGHDN; CDR2 reads FVKESK.